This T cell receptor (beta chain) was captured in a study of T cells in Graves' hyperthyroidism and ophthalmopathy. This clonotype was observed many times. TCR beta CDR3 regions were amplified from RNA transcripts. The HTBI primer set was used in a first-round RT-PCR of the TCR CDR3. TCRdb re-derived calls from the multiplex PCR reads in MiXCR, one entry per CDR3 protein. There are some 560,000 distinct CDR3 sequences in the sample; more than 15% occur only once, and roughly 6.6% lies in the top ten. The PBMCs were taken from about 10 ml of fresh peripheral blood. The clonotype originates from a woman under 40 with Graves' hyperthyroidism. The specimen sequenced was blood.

CDR3 DNA sequence: TGTGCCAGCAGCCGACTAGCGGGAGGAGATACGCAGTATTTT. The encoded protein is CASSRLAGGDTQYF. This sequence joins TRBV7-9 and TRBJ2-3, with 13 bases that match TRBD2. Germline V lookup: CDR1 SEHNR, CDR2 FQNEAQ (reference sequence). CDR3 length: 14 amino acids. J gave up 5 bases and V 5 bases, and 1 base lay outside the gene matches.